This T cell receptor beta chain was sequenced for a study of cytomegalovirus exposure and HLA in healthy donors. Study outcomes and limitations: HLA alleles showed associations with around 15,000 TCR beta sequences in a later analysis, at a 0.05 false discovery rate. Prediction of most subjects' HLA-A and HLA-B alleles by TCR beta sequences was reportedly accurate.

The study ran its PCR with 60 Vbeta and 13 Jbeta primers. Measured with immunoSEQ multiplex PCR; TCRdb has only the in-frame clones, and not every one. The top ten hold around 1.9% of the sample, which has 150,000 to 180,000 clones, 70% to 85% seen once. The CDR3 consists of 13 residues. Trimming took off 8 bases at V and 1 base at J, with 6 bases between the two ends. CDR1 SGHTA and CDR2 FQGNSA come from the germline V gene. This clone was counted only a few times. Antigen: not known. The chain uses TRBV7-2 and TRBJ2-6, with D uncertain. The sequenced material came from PBMCs. The TCR was taken from a young man in good health and CMV-seronegative. In DNA, the CDR3 is TGTGCCAGCGACAAGTCTGGGGCCAACGTCCTGACTTTC. Its translation is CASDKSGANVLTF.